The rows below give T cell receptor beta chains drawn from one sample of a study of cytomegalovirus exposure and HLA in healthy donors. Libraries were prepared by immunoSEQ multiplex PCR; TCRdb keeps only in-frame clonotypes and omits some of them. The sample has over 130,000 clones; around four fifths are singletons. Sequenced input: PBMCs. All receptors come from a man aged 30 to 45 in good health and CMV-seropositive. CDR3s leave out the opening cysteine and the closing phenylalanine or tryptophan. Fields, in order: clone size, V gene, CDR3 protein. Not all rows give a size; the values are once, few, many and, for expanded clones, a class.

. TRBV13 ASSITRGANTGELF
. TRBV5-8 ASSPQEVRGGNTIY
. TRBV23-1 ASSQIRPNTEAF
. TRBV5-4 ASSSSSGGVETQY
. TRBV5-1 ASSTDRKFSYEQY
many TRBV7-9 ASSLTGSNTEAF
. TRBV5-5 ASSSGTLINTDTQY
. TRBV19 ASSIDVGGLAGEETQY
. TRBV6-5 ASSPGGRTDTQY
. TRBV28 ASSRQGTNEKLF
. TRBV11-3 ASSLVITAGGNLEQF
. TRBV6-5 ASSYGTSGGQETQY
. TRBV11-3 ASSLISPGLAGVSEQF
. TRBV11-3 ASSPTGQFSGNTIY
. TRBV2 ASRGLAGGYNEQF
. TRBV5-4 ASSFAGEPYNEQF
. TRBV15 ATSRDRPGDEQY
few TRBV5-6 ASSLAGGRRVYEQY
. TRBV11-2 ASSLTRDRPYEQY
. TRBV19 ASSDQTGGRETQY
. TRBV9 ASSARTGLNTEAF
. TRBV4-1 ASSQPAGRANYGYT
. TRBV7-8 ASSLEGSGSHNEQF
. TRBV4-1 ASSRRLTVGGSPLH
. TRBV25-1 ASSGDRGYWRTNEKLF
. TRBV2 ASSWDSGSSEKLF
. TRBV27 ASSIDWYNEQF
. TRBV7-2 ASSPGLAGGLRAYEQY
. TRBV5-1 ASSPRPRGTQY
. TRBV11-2 ASSFLGVGRAQETQY
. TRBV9 ASSPNYRQEDSYGYT
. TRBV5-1 ASRSGGTPYEQY
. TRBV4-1 ASSLVGTGAYEQY
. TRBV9 ASSVVGSTGELF
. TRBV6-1 ASRRTTGGYEQY
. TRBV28 ASSPGTGNYGYT
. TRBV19 ASSRDRVREKLF
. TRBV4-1 ASSGQVYSYEQY
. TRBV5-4 ASSLDGLETDTQY
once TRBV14 ASSQILAGGPDTQY
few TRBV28 ASSLGGTGEWEQY